This is a list of T cell receptor beta chains from one sample in a study of cytomegalovirus exposure and HLA in healthy donors. Method: immunoSEQ multiplex PCR; TCRdb's copy keeps in-frame clones and lacks some. The sample has approximately 110,000 clones; about 59% are singletons. Input material: PBMCs. The receptors originated from a man between 25 and 39 years old in good health and CMV-seropositive. Both conserved end residues are part of each CDR3. A D gene is named only where the DNA matches it firmly. Clone size is given for some rows only: seen once, a few or many times, or a class if the clone is expanded.

abundance: NA
d_gene: TRBD1
j_gene: TRBJ1-2
v_gene: TRBV19
CDR3nt: TGTGCCAGTAGTATCGGGACAGGTTATTATGGCTACACCTTC
CDR3aa: CASSIGTGYYGYTF

abundance: NA
d_gene: NA
j_gene: TRBJ2-7
v_gene: TRBV5-4
CDR3nt: TGTGCCAGCAGCTTTTCTCACGAGCAGTACTTC
CDR3aa: CASSFSHEQYF

abundance: NA
d_gene: TRBD2
j_gene: TRBJ2-7
v_gene: TRBV15
CDR3nt: TGTGCCACCAGCACAACGAGGGGACTAGGTTTTCTCGCCTACGAGCAGTACTTC
CDR3aa: CATSTTRGLGFLAYEQYF

abundance: NA
d_gene: NA
j_gene: TRBJ1-2
v_gene: TRBV2
CDR3nt: TGTGCCAGCAGTGAACCCGCCTTTCAGGGAACGAAATCTACCTATGGCTACACCTTC
CDR3aa: CASSEPAFQGTKSTYGYTF

abundance: NA
d_gene: NA
j_gene: TRBJ1-2
v_gene: TRBV2
CDR3nt: TGTGCCAGCAGCGATCTACAGGGTTCGGCCTATGGCTACACCTTC
CDR3aa: CASSDLQGSAYGYTF

abundance: NA
d_gene: TRBD2
j_gene: TRBJ2-5
v_gene: TRBV5-1
CDR3nt: TGCGCCAGCAGCAGCGGGGGGGCCGGCGAAGAGACCCAGTACTTC
CDR3aa: CASSSGGAGEETQYF

abundance: NA
d_gene: TRBD2
j_gene: TRBJ2-3
v_gene: TRBV5-1
CDR3nt: TGCGCCAGCAGCTTCATAGCGGGTTCCGTCACAGATACGCAGTATTTT
CDR3aa: CASSFIAGSVTDTQYF

abundance: NA
d_gene: TRBD1
j_gene: TRBJ1-6
v_gene: TRBV5-1
CDR3nt: TGCGCCAGCAGCCTGGGACAGCGGGGCTCAAATTCACCCCTCCACTTT
CDR3aa: CASSLGQRGSNSPLHF

abundance: few
d_gene: NA
j_gene: TRBJ2-3
v_gene: TRBV11-1
CDR3nt: TGTGCCAGCAGCTTCCTTGAGGAGGATACGCAGTATTTT
CDR3aa: CASSFLEEDTQYF

abundance: NA
d_gene: TRBD2
j_gene: TRBJ2-7
v_gene: TRBV5-1
CDR3nt: TGCGCCAGCAGCTTGGCCCCTAGCGGCCTCTACGAGCAGTACTTC
CDR3aa: CASSLAPSGLYEQYF

abundance: NA
d_gene: TRBD2
j_gene: TRBJ2-1
v_gene: TRBV7-2
CDR3nt: TGTGCCAGCAGCTTTAGCGGGGGCCATGGGAATGAGCAGTTCTTC
CDR3aa: CASSFSGGHGNEQFF

abundance: few
d_gene: NA
j_gene: TRBJ2-7
v_gene: TRBV2
CDR3nt: TGTGCCAGCAGGTCCACAGGGACCTCCTACGAGCAGTACTTC
CDR3aa: CASRSTGTSYEQYF

abundance: NA
d_gene: TRBD1
j_gene: TRBJ2-7
v_gene: TRBV5-1
CDR3nt: TGCGCCAGCAGCTTGGCCACCGGGACAGTAGCCTACGAGCAGTACTTC
CDR3aa: CASSLATGTVAYEQYF

abundance: once
d_gene: NA
j_gene: TRBJ2-3
v_gene: TRBV11-3
CDR3nt: TGTGCCAGCAGCTTGGGGGCTGGAGATACGCAGTATTTT
CDR3aa: CASSLGAGDTQYF

abundance: NA
d_gene: NA
j_gene: TRBJ2-1
v_gene: TRBV5-1
CDR3nt: TGCGCCAGCAGCCCGGCAGGGGGGCGCTACAATGAGCAGTTCTTC
CDR3aa: CASSPAGGRYNEQFF

abundance: once
d_gene: NA
j_gene: TRBJ2-7
v_gene: TRBV19
CDR3nt: TGTGCCAGTAGTCAAAACAGGGCTTACGAGCAGTACTTC
CDR3aa: CASSQNRAYEQYF

abundance: NA
d_gene: NA
j_gene: TRBJ2-3
v_gene: TRBV27
CDR3nt: TGTGCCAGCAGCCCCTGGGCTAGCGCCTTCACAGATACGCAGTATTTT
CDR3aa: CASSPWASAFTDTQYF

abundance: few
d_gene: TRBD2
j_gene: TRBJ2-1
v_gene: TRBV5-1
CDR3nt: TGCGCCAGCAGCTTGAATAGCGGGGGGGCCCTTGAGCAGTTCTTC
CDR3aa: CASSLNSGGALEQFF

abundance: few
d_gene: TRBD1
j_gene: TRBJ2-2
v_gene: TRBV7-2
CDR3nt: TGTGCCAGCAGCGGACAGGGTACCACCGGGGAGCTGTTTTTT
CDR3aa: CASSGQGTTGELFF

abundance: NA
d_gene: TRBD1
j_gene: TRBJ2-2
v_gene: TRBV2
CDR3nt: TGTGCCAGCAGCCCGAACGCGGCAGGGGGCACCGGGGAGCTGTTTTTT
CDR3aa: CASSPNAAGGTGELFF

abundance: NA
d_gene: NA
j_gene: TRBJ1-5
v_gene: TRBV4-1
CDR3nt: TGCGCCAGCAGCCAAGATCTCTCTTCCCGGGGATCTAGCAATCAGCCCCAGCATTTT
CDR3aa: CASSQDLSSRGSSNQPQHF

abundance: NA
d_gene: NA
j_gene: TRBJ1-5
v_gene: TRBV5-1
CDR3nt: TGCGCCAGCAGCCCGGGGGGGGGTCTAGAGCCCCAGCATTTT
CDR3aa: CASSPGGGLEPQHF

abundance: NA
d_gene: TRBD2
j_gene: TRBJ2-3
v_gene: TRBV18
CDR3nt: TGTGCCAGCACCGGGCGGGGGGATACGCAGTATTTT
CDR3aa: CASTGRGDTQYF

abundance: NA
d_gene: NA
j_gene: TRBJ1-1
v_gene: TRBV6-5
CDR3nt: TGTGCCAGCAGATACGGCACGAACACTGAAGCTTTCTTT
CDR3aa: CASRYGTNTEAFF

abundance: NA
d_gene: TRBD1
j_gene: TRBJ2-5
v_gene: TRBV4-1
CDR3nt: TGCGCCAGCAGCCATGCCCAGACAGGGGAACAAGAGACCCAGTACTTC
CDR3aa: CASSHAQTGEQETQYF

abundance: NA
d_gene: TRBD2
j_gene: TRBJ2-1
v_gene: TRBV15
CDR3nt: TGTGCCACCAGCAGAGGCGGGGGGTTCTACAATGAGCAGTTCTTC
CDR3aa: CATSRGGGFYNEQFF

abundance: NA
d_gene: NA
j_gene: TRBJ2-3
v_gene: TRBV29-1
CDR3nt: TGCAGCGTTGACGGGACACCCCTGACAGATACGCAGTATTTT
CDR3aa: CSVDGTPLTDTQYF

abundance: few
d_gene: TRBD2
j_gene: TRBJ2-7
v_gene: TRBV5-1
CDR3nt: TGCGCCAGCAGCCCAACCACTAGCGGGGGCTACTACGAGCAGTACTTC
CDR3aa: CASSPTTSGGYYEQYF

abundance: NA
d_gene: NA
j_gene: TRBJ2-1
v_gene: TRBV19
CDR3nt: TGTGCCAGTAGTTTGGGGACACAGTACAATGAGCAGTTCTTC
CDR3aa: CASSLGTQYNEQFF

abundance: few
d_gene: NA
j_gene: TRBJ1-5
v_gene: TRBV6-5
CDR3nt: TGTGCCAGCAGTCGCTACTCGAGTCAGCCCCAGCATTTT
CDR3aa: CASSRYSSQPQHF

abundance: few
d_gene: TRBD2
j_gene: TRBJ2-1
v_gene: TRBV19
CDR3nt: TGTGCCAGTAGCCTTAGCGGGGGAAACTACAATGAGCAGTTCTTC
CDR3aa: CASSLSGGNYNEQFF

abundance: NA
d_gene: NA
j_gene: TRBJ1-6
v_gene: TRBV10-3
CDR3nt: TGTGCCATCAGAAAGACAGACGTTTTAGCACCCCTCCACTTT
CDR3aa: CAIRKTDVLAPLHF

abundance: NA
d_gene: NA
j_gene: TRBJ2-7
v_gene: TRBV29-1
CDR3nt: TGCAGCGTCTACGGCGGGGTTACGACCGAGCAGTACTTC
CDR3aa: CSVYGGVTTEQYF

abundance: once
d_gene: TRBD2
j_gene: TRBJ2-5
v_gene: TRBV6-1
CDR3nt: TGTGCCAGCGCCGCGGGGGTAGGAGAGACCCAGTACTTC
CDR3aa: CASAAGVGETQYF

abundance: NA
d_gene: TRBD1
j_gene: TRBJ2-2
v_gene: TRBV2
CDR3nt: TGTGCCAGCAAAGGGAGAGGGGGCCCTGTGTTCACCGGGGAGCTGTTTTTT
CDR3aa: CASKGRGGPVFTGELFF